This entry describes one T cell receptor (beta chain). This sample is part of a study of cytomegalovirus exposure and HLA in healthy donors. In germline, CDR1 is MRHNA, CDR2 SNTAGT. Trimming at V came to 2 bases and at J to 14 bases, leaving 6 bases not matched to a gene. The CDR3 totals 12 residues. The protocol was immunoSEQ multiplex PCR, while the TCRdb copy is restricted to in-frame clones and leaves out a portion. The sample includes around 50,000 clones, more than 85% of them seen just once. The sequence was collected from a woman aged 18-29 years in good health and CMV-seronegative. This chain uses TRBV6-4 with TRBJ2-1; 7 bases fit TRBD2. Sequenced material: PBMCs. The CDR3: CASSDGLGLKFF. DNA for the CDR3: TGTGCCAGCAGTGACGGGCTGGGACTAAAGTTCTTC.